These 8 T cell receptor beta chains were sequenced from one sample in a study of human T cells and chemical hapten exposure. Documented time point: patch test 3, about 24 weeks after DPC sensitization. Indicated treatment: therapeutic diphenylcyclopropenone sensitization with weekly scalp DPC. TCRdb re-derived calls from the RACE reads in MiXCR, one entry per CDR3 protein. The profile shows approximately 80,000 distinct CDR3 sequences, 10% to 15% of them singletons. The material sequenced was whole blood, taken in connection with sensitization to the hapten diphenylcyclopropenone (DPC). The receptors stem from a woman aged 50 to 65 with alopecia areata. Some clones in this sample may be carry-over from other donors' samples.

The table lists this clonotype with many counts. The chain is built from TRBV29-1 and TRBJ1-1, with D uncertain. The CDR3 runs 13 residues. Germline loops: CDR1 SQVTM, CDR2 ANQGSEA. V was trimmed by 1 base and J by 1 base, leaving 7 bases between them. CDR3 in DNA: TGCAGCGTTGAAGTCGGGCAGAACACTGAAGCTTTCTTT. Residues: CSVEVGQNTEAFF. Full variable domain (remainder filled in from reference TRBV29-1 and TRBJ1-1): SAVISQKPSRDICQRGTSLTIQCQVDSQVTMMFWYRQQPGQSLTLIATANQGSEATYESGFVIDKFPISRPNLTFSTLTVSNMSPEDSSIYLCSVEVGQNTEAFFGQGTRLTVV.

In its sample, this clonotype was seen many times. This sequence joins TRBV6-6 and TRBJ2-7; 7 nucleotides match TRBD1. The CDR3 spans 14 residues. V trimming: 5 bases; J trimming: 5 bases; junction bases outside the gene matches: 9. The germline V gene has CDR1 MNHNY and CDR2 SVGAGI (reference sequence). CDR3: CASSVKGTADEQYF. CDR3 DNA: TGTGCCAGCAGTGTAAAAGGGACAGCAGACGAGCAGTACTTC.

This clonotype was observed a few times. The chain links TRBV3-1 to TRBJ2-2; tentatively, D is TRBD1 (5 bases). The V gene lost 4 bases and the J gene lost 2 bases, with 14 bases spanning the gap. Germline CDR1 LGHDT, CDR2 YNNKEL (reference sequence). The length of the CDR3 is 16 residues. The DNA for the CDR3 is TGTGCCAGCAGCCGTTGGCAGGGTGGAAACACCGGGGAGCTGTTTTTT. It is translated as CASSRWQGGNTGELFF.

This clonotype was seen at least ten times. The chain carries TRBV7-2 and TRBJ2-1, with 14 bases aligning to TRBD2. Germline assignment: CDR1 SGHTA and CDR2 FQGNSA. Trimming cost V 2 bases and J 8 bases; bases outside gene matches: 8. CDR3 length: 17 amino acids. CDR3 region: CASSLMGLAGEFDEQFF. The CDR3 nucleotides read TGTGCCAGCAGCTTAATGGGACTAGCGGGAGAATTTGATGAGCAGTTCTTC.

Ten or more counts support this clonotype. The CDR3 DNA reads TGTGCCAGCTCTCGTAGCGGGAGTGAGCAGTTCTTC. Protein product: CASSRSGSEQFF. V and J are TRBV9 and TRBJ2-1, with 9 bases that match TRBD2. The CDR3 has 12 residues. With 7 bases clipped from V and 9 bases from J, the junction kept 5 bases outside the gene matches. The germline CDR1 and CDR2 sequences are SGDLS and YYNGEE.

The CDR3 DNA reads TGTGCCAGCTCACCATTGACCGGACTAGCGGAAAATGAGCAGTTCTTC. Translated, it gives CASSPLTGLAENEQFF. The chain couples TRBV18 to TRBJ2-1; 10 bases align to TRBD2. V was pared by 2 bases and J by 7 bases, with 8 bases of the junction left unmatched. Germline assignment: CDR1 KGHSH and CDR2 LQKENI. The CDR3 runs to 16 residues.

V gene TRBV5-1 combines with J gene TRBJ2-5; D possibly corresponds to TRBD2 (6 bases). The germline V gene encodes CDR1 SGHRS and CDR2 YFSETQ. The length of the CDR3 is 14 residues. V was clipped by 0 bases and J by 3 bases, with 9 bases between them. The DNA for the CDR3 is TGCGCCAGCAGCTTGGCGGGAGCAGAAGAGACCCAGTACTTC. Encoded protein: CASSLAGAEETQYF. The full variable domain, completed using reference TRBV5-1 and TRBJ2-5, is KAGVTQTPRYLIKTRGQQVTLSCSPISGHRSVSWYQQTPGQGLQFLFEYFSETQRNKGNFPGRFSGRQFSNSRSEMNVSTLELGDSALYLCASSLAGAEETQYFGPGTRLLVL.

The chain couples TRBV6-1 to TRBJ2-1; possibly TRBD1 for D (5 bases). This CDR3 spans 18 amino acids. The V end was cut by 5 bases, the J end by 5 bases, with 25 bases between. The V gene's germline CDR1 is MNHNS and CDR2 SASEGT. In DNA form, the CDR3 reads TGTGCCAGCAGTCGCCTAGGACAAGTCCCCCGTCATGACAATGAGCAGTTCTTC. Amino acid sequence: CASSRLGQVPRHDNEQFF.